Following are 9 T cell receptor beta chains from one sample sequenced in a study of blood T cell repertoires in COVID-19. Assay used: immunoSEQ multiplex PCR; TCRdb lists only in-frame clones, some missing. The sample lists about 170,000 clones; roughly 84% were seen once. The sequencing input was peripheral blood. These receptors were taken from a man aged 70-80 years with active or convalescent COVID-19.

About this clone: Because the CDR3's place on the DNA is in doubt, the DNA is left out and the CDR3 is given as listed by TCRdb. This rearrangement joins TRBV21-1 to TRBJ2-5; the table's D call, TRBD1, was not checked against the DNA. TRBV21-1 corresponds to a pseudogene. The CDR3 has 14 amino acids, counting both end residues. The CDR3 sequence is CASSNEVAPGTQYF.

This clone is a singleton in its sample. The rearrangement links TRBV6-5 to TRBJ1-1; a possible D gene is TRBD1 (5 bases). The CDR3 loop spans 15 amino acids. V dropped 2 bases and J dropped 7 bases, with 17 bases sitting between them. The germline V gene has CDR1 MNHEY and CDR2 SVGAGI. In DNA, the CDR3 is TGTGCCAGCAGTTACGCATCCGTCGGGGGGAGTGAAGCTTTCTTT. It specifies CASSYASVGGSEAFF.

J is TRBJ2-7 and V is TRBV7-9; 9 bases are a match to TRBD2. This CDR3 is built from 14 residues. J gave up 4 bases and V 3 bases, and 4 bases lay outside the gene matches. Per the germline V gene, CDR1 is SEHNR and CDR2 is FQNEAQ (reference sequence). The CDR3 protein is CASSFVSGSYEQYF. CDR3 bases: TGTGCCAGCAGCTTTGTTAGCGGGAGTTACGAGCAGTACTTC.

In this sample, this clone turned up a few times. J is TRBJ1-2 and V is TRBV11-2; D is unresolved. Germline V gene lookup returns CDR1 SGHAT and CDR2 FQNNGV. The V and J ends lost 4 bases and 7 bases respectively, with 13 bases between them. This CDR3 spans 13 amino acids. The CDR3 region has the DNA TGTGCCAGCAGCTCTATTTTAAAGCGTGGCTACACCTTC. It translates to CASSSILKRGYTF.

The chain joins TRBV10-1 to TRBJ2-5; tentatively, D is TRBD2 (5 bases). The V gene's germline CDR1 is WNHNN and CDR2 SYGVQD (reference sequence). The CDR3 totals 12 residues. V was trimmed by 5 bases and J by 3 bases, leaving 7 bases between them. The CDR3 loop reads CASSRTEETQYF. CDR3 coding DNA: TGCGCCAGCAGTCGGACTGAAGAGACCCAGTACTTC.

The rearrangement uses TRBV7-8 and TRBJ2-1; maybe TRBD1 (7 bases). In germline, CDR1 is SGHVS, CDR2 FQNEAQ. This CDR3 is 15 amino acids long. Trimming took off 1 base at V and 7 bases at J, with 14 bases between the two ends. The CDR3 loop reads CASSLGPRGENEQFF. CDR3 DNA sequence: TGTGCCAGCAGCTTAGGGCCCAGGGGGGAAAATGAGCAGTTCTTC.

V and J are TRBV4-3 and TRBJ2-5, with TRBD2 matching over 12 bases. With 4 bases clipped from V and 4 bases from J, the junction kept 7 bases outside the gene matches. Germline lookup yields CDR1 LGHNA and CDR2 YSLEER. This CDR3 has 16 residues. For the CDR3, the DNA is TGCGCCAGCAGCCCCCGGCCGGGACTAGCGGGAGAGACCCAGTACTTC. Encoded protein: CASSPRPGLAGETQYF.

V gene TRBV6-2 or TRBV6-3 combines with J gene TRBJ1-5, with a possible D match to TRBD1 (5 bases). Trimming pared 2 bases from V and 7 bases from J, leaving 21 bases between. The germline CDR1 and CDR2 sequences are MNHEY and SVGEGT. There are 17 residues in the CDR3. CDR3: CASSYGPGQGLLQPQHF. The CDR3 nucleotides read TGTGCCAGCAGTTACGGCCCCGGGCAGGGACTTTTACAGCCCCAGCATTTT.

This chain uses TRBV9 with TRBJ2-1; unclear D gene. Trimming left V 4 bases short and J 7 bases short, with 12 bases between. The CDR3 length is 13 residues. Germline CDR1 and CDR2: SGDLS and YYNGEE. The CDR3 DNA follows: TGTGCCAGCAGCCCCTCGACTTCGAATGAGCAGTTCTTC. Its protein is CASSPSTSNEQFF.